This is a list of T cell receptor beta chains from one sample in a study of blood T cell repertoires in COVID-19. This table comes from immunoSEQ multiplex PCR, and its TCRdb copy is limited to in-frame clones, with some not included. The table lists around 100,000 clones, about 90% of them singletons. Sequenced input: peripheral blood. The source of these receptors is a man aged 45-65 years in a cohort sampled during active COVID-19. Both conserved end residues are part of each CDR3. Each record gives: clone size, V gene, J gene, D gene, CDR3 protein, CDR3 DNA. D genes are given only for firm matches. The listing skips clone size in some rows; elsewhere it reads once, few, many or a size class.

.,TRBV7-2,TRBJ2-7,.,CASSLAGLAREQYF,TGTGCCAGCAGCTTAGCAGGGCTAGCGCGGGAGCAGTACTTC
once,TRBV7-2,TRBJ1-4,TRBD1,CASSYTGVGEKLFF,TGTGCCAGCAGCTATACAGGGGTGGGTGAAAAACTGTTTTTT
.,TRBV2,TRBJ1-5,TRBD1,CASSEWTGKGQPQHF,TGTGCCAGCAGTGAATGGACAGGGAAGGGGCAGCCCCAGCATTTT
.,TRBV3-1/TRBV3-2,TRBJ1-2,.,CASTLQGYGYTF,TGTGCCAGCACCTTACAGGGTTATGGCTACACCTTC
.,TRBV11-1,TRBJ2-1,TRBD1,CASRRQGDRNEQFF,TGTGCCAGCAGGCGACAGGGGGATAGGAATGAGCAGTTCTTC
.,TRBV11-3,TRBJ1-6,.,CASSYDSRNGSPLHF,TGTGCCAGCAGTTATGACAGCCGGAATGGGTCACCCCTCCACTTT
.,TRBV11-3,TRBJ2-2,.,CASSLTGLNTGELFF,TGTGCCAGCAGCTTAACAGGGTTGAACACCGGGGAGCTGTTTTTT
.,TRBV28,TRBJ1-1,.,CASSPRDGGRRTEAFF,TGTGCCAGCAGTCCTCGAGACGGGGGGCGGAGGACTGAAGCTTTCTTT
.,TRBV29-1,TRBJ1-4,.,CSGRDTNEKLFF,TGCAGCGGCCGGGACACCAATGAAAAACTGTTTTTT
.,TRBV19,TRBJ2-3,.,CASSIVGAPTDTQYF,TGTGCCAGTAGTATAGTAGGGGCACCCACAGATACGCAGTATTTT
.,TRBV3-1/TRBV3-2,TRBJ1-6,TRBD1,CASSQNRGGSPLHF,TGTGCCAGCAGCCAAAACAGGGGCGGATCACCCCTCCACTTT
many,TRBV6-2/TRBV6-3,TRBJ1-1,TRBD1,CASSSLGTGETEAFF,TGTGCCAGCAGTAGCCTCGGGACAGGGGAAACTGAAGCTTTCTTT
.,TRBV12-3/TRBV12-4,TRBJ1-6,.,CASSAVRNSPLHF,TGTGCCAGCAGCGCAGTCCGTAATTCACCCCTCCACTTT
once,TRBV6-6,TRBJ2-3,.,CASSYEARDTQYF,TGTGCCAGCAGTTACGAGGCAAGAGATACGCAGTATTTT
.,TRBV28,TRBJ1-2,TRBD1,CASRTGGGYGYTF,TGTGCCAGCAGGACAGGGGGCGGCTATGGCTACACCTTC
once,TRBV7-2,TRBJ1-1,.,CASSPDPGGTEAFF,TGTGCCAGCAGCCCTGACCCAGGTGGCACTGAAGCTTTCTTT
.,TRBV9,TRBJ1-5,.,CASSVDGRRVPAPEQPQHF,TGTGCCAGCAGCGTAGATGGTCGGAGGGTTCCCGCACCAGAACAGCCCCAGCATTTT
few,TRBV4-1,TRBJ1-2,.,CASSQERRSLTNINYGYTF,TGCGCCAGCAGCCAAGAGAGGCGCAGCCTAACGAACATTAACTATGGCTACACCTTC
.,TRBV4-3,TRBJ1-4,.,CASSQSTGLMANEKLFF,TGCGCCAGCAGCCAAAGCACGGGTCTTATGGCTAATGAAAAACTGTTTTTT
.,TRBV19,TRBJ1-2,.,CASSIEASKGYTF,TGTGCCAGTAGTATCGAAGCCTCAAAGGGCTACACCTTC
.,TRBV6-2/TRBV6-3,TRBJ2-7,.,CASSYSTSYEQYF,TGTGCCAGCAGTTACTCTACATCCTACGAGCAGTACTTC
medium-sized,TRBV2,TRBJ1-2,TRBD1,CASSETRTGEGYTF,TGTGCCAGCAGTGAAACAAGGACAGGGGAGGGCTACACCTTC
.,TRBV19,TRBJ2-1,TRBD2,CASSSPGGENNEQFF,TGTGCCAGTAGTAGCCCGGGGGGAGAGAACAATGAGCAGTTCTTC
.,TRBV18,TRBJ1-1,.,CASSPLPLNTEAFF,TGTGCCAGCTCACCTCTACCGTTGAACACTGAAGCTTTCTTT
.,TRBV6-5,TRBJ1-1,.,CASSYSIGGYGAEAFF,TGTGCCAGCAGTTACTCGATCGGGGGTTATGGGGCTGAAGCTTTCTTT